Following are 19 T cell receptor beta chains from one sample sequenced in a study of PD-L1 blockade in urothelial cancer. Time point denoted: pretreatment peripheral blood. Here immunoSEQ multiplex PCR was the method, and the copy in TCRdb shows in-frame clones only, minus some. Of tens of thousands of clones listed, around four fifths were seen once; the top ten hold 6% to 7%. The source material was PBMCs, sampled around atezolizumab (anti-PD-L1) treatment. The receptors derive from a man aged 60-69 years with urothelial cancer.

V and J are TRBV19 and TRBJ2-7, with 8 bases aligning to TRBD1. The germline gives CDR1 LNHDA, CDR2 SQIVND (reference sequence). Trimming removed 8 bases from V and 2 bases from J; junction bases left unmatched: 2. The length of the CDR3 is 12 residues. The CDR3 DNA is TGTGCCAGTCAGGGACAGGCCTACGAGCAGTACTTC. This gives the protein CASQGQAYEQYF.

The rearrangement joins TRBV5-4 to TRBJ2-5; perhaps TRBD1 as D (5 bases). CDR1 is SGHNT, CDR2 YYREEE, per germline (reference sequence). The CDR3 covers 15 residues. The germline V and J ends were trimmed by 0 bases and 2 bases, with 11 bases remaining between them. The CDR3 loop reads CASSLGVQGQETQYF. The CDR3 DNA reads TGTGCCAGCAGCTTGGGTGTGCAGGGTCAAGAGACCCAGTACTTC.

The chain recombines TRBV19 with TRBJ1-6; TRBD1 matches at 8 bases. After removal of 5 bases from V and 9 bases from J, the junction contained 9 bases not matched to a gene. Germline-derived CDR1 and CDR2 are LNHDA and SQIVND (reference sequence). The CDR3 runs 15 residues. CDR3 sequence (DNA): TGTGCCAGTAGTGCACGGACAGGGAGCGGTTCACCCCTCCACTTT. As protein: CASSARTGSGSPLHF.

The DNA of the CDR3 is TGTGCCAGCAGCTTACAGGGGGCCGACACTGAAGCTTTCTTT. Encoded protein: CASSLQGADTEAFF. The J gene is TRBJ1-1, the V gene TRBV5-5; TRBD1 agrees at 9 bases. The CDR3 length is 14 residues. The germline V gene encodes CDR1 SGHKS and CDR2 YYEKEE (reference sequence). V trimming: 2 bases; J trimming: 3 bases; junction bases outside the gene matches: 2. The full variable domain, rest sourced from reference TRBV5-5 and TRBJ1-1, is DAGVTQSPTHLIKTRGQQVTLRCSPISGHKSVSWYQQVLGQGPQFIFQYYEKEERGRGNFPDRFSARQFPNYSSELNVNALLLGDSALYLCASSLQGADTEAFFGQGTRLTVV.

V is TRBV6-5 and J is TRBJ1-2, with a possible D match to TRBD1 (5 bases). Trimming left V 8 bases short and J 4 bases short, with 14 bases between. CDR1 is MNHEY, CDR2 SVGAGI, per germline. The CDR3 is 13 residues long. The chain's CDR3 is CASWGGLGYGYTF. The CDR3 DNA follows: TGTGCCAGCTGGGGCGGTTTAGGCTATGGCTACACCTTC.

The J gene is TRBJ1-1, the V gene TRBV7-9; 7 nucleotides line up with TRBD1. Per germline, CDR1 SEHNR and CDR2 FQNEAQ (reference sequence). The length of the CDR3 is 14 residues. Losses at the gene ends were 5 bases for V and 1 base for J; bases not matched to a gene: 4. The CDR3 DNA is TGTGCCAGCAGCAGGGGGCAGGCGAACACTGAAGCTTTCTTT. As protein: CASSRGQANTEAFF.

J is TRBJ2-4 and V is TRBV6-8, with a tentative D call TRBD2 (5 bases). V was shortened by 8 bases and J by 2 bases, with 13 bases between the two germline ends. The CDR3 covers 14 residues. CDR1 and CDR2 from the germline V gene are MNHGY and SAAAGT. The CDR3 here is CASFWGESKNIQYF. The DNA for the CDR3 is TGTGCCAGCTTTTGGGGAGAATCCAAAAACATTCAGTACTTC.

This chain uses TRBV11-2 with TRBJ2-7, with 7 bases aligning to TRBD1. V shed 5 bases and J 3 bases; nucleotides not matched to a gene: 7. From germline, CDR1 is SGHAT and CDR2 FQNNGV. This CDR3 comprises 14 residues. The CDR3 protein is CASSVSRDSYEQYF. CDR3 DNA: TGTGCCAGCAGCGTATCCCGGGACAGCTACGAGCAGTACTTC.

The chain recombines TRBV2 with TRBJ2-3; D is perhaps TRBD2 (5 bases). This CDR3 comprises 15 residues. CDR1 and CDR2 from the germline V gene are SNHLY and FYNNEI. The V and J ends lost 3 bases and 2 bases respectively, with 12 bases between them. The CDR3 reads CASSESGYDTDTQYF. Here the CDR3 DNA reads TGTGCCAGCAGTGAGAGCGGTTACGACACAGATACGCAGTATTTT.

The V gene is TRBV6-5, the J gene TRBJ2-7; no firm D call. The CDR3 contains 14 residues. The germline V gene has CDR1 MNHEY and CDR2 SVGAGI. V dropped 0 bases and J dropped 3 bases, with 9 bases sitting between them. The CDR3 is CASSYSTNSYEQYF. In DNA form, the CDR3 reads TGTGCCAGCAGTTACTCGACGAACAGCTACGAGCAGTACTTC.

The genes are TRBV7-8 and TRBJ1-2; no clear D. Trimming left V 1 base short and J 1 base short, with 10 bases between. The CDR3 is 15 amino acids. Germline-derived CDR1 and CDR2 are SGHVS and FQNEAQ. CDR3 sequence reads: CASSLGTPVNYGYTF. The CDR3 nucleotides read TGTGCCAGCAGCTTAGGGACTCCTGTTAACTATGGCTACACCTTC. Combining the CDR3 with reference TRBV7-8 and TRBJ1-2 gives the whole variable domain GAGVSQSPRYKVAKRGQDVALRCDPISGHVSLFWYQQALGQGPEFLTYFQNEAQLDKSGLPSDRFFAERPEGSVSTLKIQRTQQEDSAVYLCASSLGTPVNYGYTFGSGTRLTVV.

The J gene is TRBJ2-7, the V gene TRBV6-1; perhaps TRBD1 as D (6 bases). The germline gives CDR1 MNHNS, CDR2 SASEGT. Trimming pared 6 bases from V and 0 bases from J, leaving 12 bases between. CDR3 length: 14 amino acids. CDR3 bases: TGTGCCAGCAGCCAAGACAGGTTCTCCTACGAGCAGTACTTC. Protein sequence: CASSQDRFSYEQYF.

This clone has a single count. The rearrangement joins TRBV5-1 to TRBJ1-1; a weak D match, TRBD1 (5 bases). Germline CDR1 is SGHRS and CDR2 is YFSETQ. V lost 2 bases to trimming and J lost 2 bases, with 10 bases between them. The CDR3 extends over 14 amino acids. The CDR3 protein is CASSFQQGNTEAFF. The CDR3 DNA follows: TGCGCCAGCAGCTTTCAGCAGGGAAACACTGAAGCTTTCTTT.

The rearrangement uses TRBV9 and TRBJ2-1; D remains ambiguous. Trimming removed 0 bases from V and 10 bases from J, with 20 bases in between. The CDR3 extends over 16 amino acids. Germline loops: CDR1 SGDLS, CDR2 YYNGEE. CDR3 region: CASSVVIEALSWEQFF. In DNA, the CDR3 is TGTGCCAGCAGCGTAGTGATTGAGGCCTTAAGCTGGGAGCAGTTCTTC.

This clone was detected a few times. V gene TRBV5-1 combines with J gene TRBJ2-7; 7 bases line up with TRBD1. The germline CDR1 and CDR2 sequences are SGHRS and YFSETQ. The CDR3 spans 14 residues. V gave up 6 bases and J gave up 4 bases; unmatched junction bases: 10. The CDR3 sequence is CASKIRDSGYEQYF. In nucleotides, the CDR3 is TGCGCCAGCAAAATCCGGGACAGCGGTTACGAGCAGTACTTC.

The chain joins TRBV5-6 to TRBJ2-1; unclear D gene. Trimming pared 4 bases from V and 0 bases from J, leaving 5 bases between. Per the germline V gene, CDR1 is SGHDT and CDR2 is YYEEEE. CDR3 length: 13 amino acids. CDR3 in amino acids: CASSPGSYNEQFF. CDR3 coding DNA: TGTGCCAGCAGCCCGGGCTCCTACAATGAGCAGTTCTTC.

This clone occurred a few times. This chain connects TRBV6-1 to TRBJ2-5; possibly TRBD1 for D (5 bases). The CDR3 contains 14 residues. Germline-derived CDR1 and CDR2 are MNHNS and SASEGT. V was clipped by 8 bases and J by 4 bases, with 17 bases between them. The DNA for the CDR3 is TGTGCCAGCGTGACAGCCCGGGCTGGAGAGACCCAGTACTTC. The encoded protein is CASVTARAGETQYF.

This clone was detected a few times. This chain connects TRBV7-2 to TRBJ1-1; 9 nucleotides align to TRBD1. This CDR3 is built from 15 residues. The junction had 4 bases not matched to a gene; V was cut back by 4 bases and J by 1 base. Per the germline V gene, CDR1 is SGHTA and CDR2 is FQGNSA. CDR3: CASSWGQGGNTEAFF. CDR3 DNA: TGTGCCAGCAGCTGGGGACAGGGCGGGAACACTGAAGCTTTCTTT.

This chain links TRBV15 with TRBJ1-1, with D perhaps TRBD1 (5 bases). V shed 8 bases and J shed 0 bases, with 13 bases lying between them. Germline V gene lookup returns CDR1 LNHNV and CDR2 YYDKDF (reference sequence). There are 14 residues in the CDR3. The CDR3 sequence: CATRGGTVNTEAFF. CDR3 nucleotide sequence: TGTGCCACCCGGGGCGGGACGGTGAACACTGAAGCTTTCTTT.